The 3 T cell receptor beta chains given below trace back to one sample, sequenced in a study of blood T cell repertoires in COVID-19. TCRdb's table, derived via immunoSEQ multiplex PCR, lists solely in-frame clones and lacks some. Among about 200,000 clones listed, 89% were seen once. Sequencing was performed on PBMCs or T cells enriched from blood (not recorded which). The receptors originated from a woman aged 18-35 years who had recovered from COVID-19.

The CDR3 region has the DNA TGTGCCAGCAGTTATCGGCAGGGGACAGGGGGCTACGAGCAGTACTTC. This gives the protein CASSYRQGTGGYEQYF. V and J are TRBV6-5 and TRBJ2-7; 11 nucleotides align to TRBD1. The CDR3 sequence is 16 residues long. Germline V gene sequence: CDR1 MNHEY, CDR2 SVGAGI. J was trimmed by 3 bases and V by 3 bases; bases with no gene match: 7.

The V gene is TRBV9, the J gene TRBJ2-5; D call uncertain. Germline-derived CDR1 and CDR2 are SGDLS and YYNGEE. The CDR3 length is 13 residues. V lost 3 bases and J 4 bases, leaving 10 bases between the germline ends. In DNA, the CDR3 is TGTGCCAGCAGCGCCGAAGCCTCAGAGACCCAGTACTTC. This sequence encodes CASSAEASETQYF.

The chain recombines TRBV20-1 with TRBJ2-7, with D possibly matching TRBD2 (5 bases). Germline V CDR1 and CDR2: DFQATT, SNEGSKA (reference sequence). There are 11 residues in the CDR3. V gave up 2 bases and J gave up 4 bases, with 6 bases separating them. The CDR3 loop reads CSARRGYEQYF. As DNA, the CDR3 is TGCAGTGCTAGACGGGGTTACGAGCAGTACTTC.